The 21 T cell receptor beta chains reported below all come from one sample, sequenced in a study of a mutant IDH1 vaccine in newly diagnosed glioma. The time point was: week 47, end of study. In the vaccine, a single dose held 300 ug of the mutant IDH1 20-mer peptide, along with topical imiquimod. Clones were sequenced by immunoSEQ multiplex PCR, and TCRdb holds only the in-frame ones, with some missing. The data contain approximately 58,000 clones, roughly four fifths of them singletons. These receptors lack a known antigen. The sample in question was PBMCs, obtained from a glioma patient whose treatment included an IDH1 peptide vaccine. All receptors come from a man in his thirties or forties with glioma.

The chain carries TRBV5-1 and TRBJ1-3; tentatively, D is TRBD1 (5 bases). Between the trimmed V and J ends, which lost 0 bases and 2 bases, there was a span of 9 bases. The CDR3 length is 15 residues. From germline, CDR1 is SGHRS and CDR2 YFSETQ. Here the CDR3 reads CASSLDGGTGNTIYF. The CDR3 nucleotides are TGCGCCAGCAGCTTGGACGGGGGAACTGGAAACACCATATATTTT.

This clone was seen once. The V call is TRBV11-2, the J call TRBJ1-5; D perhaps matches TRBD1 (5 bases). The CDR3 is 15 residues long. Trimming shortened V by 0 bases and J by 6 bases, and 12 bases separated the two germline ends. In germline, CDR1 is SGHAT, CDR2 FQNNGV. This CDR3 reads CASSLDGGGTQPQHF. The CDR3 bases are TGTGCCAGCAGCTTAGATGGCGGGGGAACTCAGCCCCAGCATTTT.

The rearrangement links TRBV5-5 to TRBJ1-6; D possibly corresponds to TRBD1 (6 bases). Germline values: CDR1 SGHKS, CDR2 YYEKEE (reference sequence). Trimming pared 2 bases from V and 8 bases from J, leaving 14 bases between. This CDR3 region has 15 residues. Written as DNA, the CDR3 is TGTGCCAGCAGCTTAGGGGGAGCGGGGCATTCACCCCTCCACTTT. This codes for CASSLGGAGHSPLHF.

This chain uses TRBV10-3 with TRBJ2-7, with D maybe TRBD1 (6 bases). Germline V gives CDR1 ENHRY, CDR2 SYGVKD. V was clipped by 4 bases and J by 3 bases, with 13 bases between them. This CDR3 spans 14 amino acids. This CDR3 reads CAISARDTLYEQYF. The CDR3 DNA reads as TGTGCCATCAGTGCCAGGGACACCCTCTACGAGCAGTACTTC.

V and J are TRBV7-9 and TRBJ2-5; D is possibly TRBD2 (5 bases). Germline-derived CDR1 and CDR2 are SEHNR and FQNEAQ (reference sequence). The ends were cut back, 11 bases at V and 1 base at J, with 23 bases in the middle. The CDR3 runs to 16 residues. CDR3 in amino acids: CALEPEALESQETQYF. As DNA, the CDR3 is TGTGCCTTAGAACCGGAGGCCCTCGAAAGCCAAGAGACCCAGTACTTC.

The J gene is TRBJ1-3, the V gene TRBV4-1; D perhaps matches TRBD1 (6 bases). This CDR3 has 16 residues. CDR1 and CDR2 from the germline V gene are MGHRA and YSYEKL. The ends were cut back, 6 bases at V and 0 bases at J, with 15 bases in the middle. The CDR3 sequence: CASSPGVGASGNTIYF. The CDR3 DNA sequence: TGCGCCAGCAGTCCTGGGGTGGGGGCCTCTGGAAACACCATATATTTT.

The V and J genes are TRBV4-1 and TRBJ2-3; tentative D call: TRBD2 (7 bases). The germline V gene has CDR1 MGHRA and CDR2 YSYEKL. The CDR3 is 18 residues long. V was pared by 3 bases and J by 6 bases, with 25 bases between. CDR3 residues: CASSHSGTRSFFTDTQYF. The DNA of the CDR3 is TGCGCCAGCAGCCACAGCGGGACAAGATCCTTTTTTACGGATACGCAGTATTTT.

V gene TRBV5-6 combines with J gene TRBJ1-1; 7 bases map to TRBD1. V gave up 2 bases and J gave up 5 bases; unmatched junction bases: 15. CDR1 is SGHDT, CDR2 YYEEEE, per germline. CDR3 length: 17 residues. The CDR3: CASSFVGGTENNTEAFF. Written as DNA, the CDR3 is TGTGCCAGCAGCTTCGTGGGTGGGACAGAGAACAATACTGAAGCTTTCTTT.

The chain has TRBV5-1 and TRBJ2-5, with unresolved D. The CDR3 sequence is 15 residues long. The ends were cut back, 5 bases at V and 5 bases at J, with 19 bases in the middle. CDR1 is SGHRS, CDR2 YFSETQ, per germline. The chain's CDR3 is CASSSGTTRVETQYF. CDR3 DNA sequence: TGCGCCAGCAGTTCGGGTACGACTCGGGTGGAGACCCAGTACTTC.

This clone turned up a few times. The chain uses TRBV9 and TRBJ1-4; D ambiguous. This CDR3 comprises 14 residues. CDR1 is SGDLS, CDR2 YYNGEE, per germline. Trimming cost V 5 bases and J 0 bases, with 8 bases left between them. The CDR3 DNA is TGTGCCAGCAGTTATACTGCAACTAATGAAAAACTGTTTTTT. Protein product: CASSYTATNEKLFF.

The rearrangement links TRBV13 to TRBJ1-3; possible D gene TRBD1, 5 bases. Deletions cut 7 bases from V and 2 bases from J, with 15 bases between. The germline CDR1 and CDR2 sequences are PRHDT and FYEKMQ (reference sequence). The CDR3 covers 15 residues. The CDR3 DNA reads TGTGCCAGCACTAAGTGGGGCGTAGCTGGAAACACCATATATTTT. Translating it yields CASTKWGVAGNTIYF. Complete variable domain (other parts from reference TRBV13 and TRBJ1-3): AAGVIQSPRHLIKEKRETATLKCYPIPRHDTVYWYQQGPGQDPQFLISFYEKMQSDKGSIPDRFSAQQFSDYHSELNMSSLELGDSALYFCASTKWGVAGNTIYFGEGSWLTVV.

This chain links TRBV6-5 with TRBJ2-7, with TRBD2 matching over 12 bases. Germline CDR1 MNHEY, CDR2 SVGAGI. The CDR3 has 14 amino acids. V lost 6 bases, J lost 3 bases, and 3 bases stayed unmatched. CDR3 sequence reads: CASSRLAGDYEQYF. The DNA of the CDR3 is TGTGCCAGCAGCCGACTAGCGGGGGACTACGAGCAGTACTTC.

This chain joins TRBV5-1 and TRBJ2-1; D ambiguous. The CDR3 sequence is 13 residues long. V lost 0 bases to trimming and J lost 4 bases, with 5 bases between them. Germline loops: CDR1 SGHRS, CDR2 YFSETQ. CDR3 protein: CASSLERYNEQFF. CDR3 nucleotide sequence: TGCGCCAGCAGCTTGGAGCGTTACAATGAGCAGTTCTTC.

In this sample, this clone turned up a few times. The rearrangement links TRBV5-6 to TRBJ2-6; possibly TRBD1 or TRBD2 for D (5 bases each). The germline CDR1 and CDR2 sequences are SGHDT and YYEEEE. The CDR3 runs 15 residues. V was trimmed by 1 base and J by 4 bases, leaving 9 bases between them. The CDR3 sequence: CASSLWGYGANVLTF. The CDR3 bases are TGTGCCAGCAGCTTGTGGGGGTACGGGGCCAACGTCCTGACTTTC.

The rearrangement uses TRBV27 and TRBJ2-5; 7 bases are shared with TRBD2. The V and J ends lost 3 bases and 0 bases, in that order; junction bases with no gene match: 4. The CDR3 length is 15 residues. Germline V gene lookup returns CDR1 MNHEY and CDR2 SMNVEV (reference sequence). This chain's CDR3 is CASSFEREYQETQYF. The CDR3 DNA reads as TGTGCCAGCAGTTTTGAGCGGGAATACCAAGAGACCCAGTACTTC.

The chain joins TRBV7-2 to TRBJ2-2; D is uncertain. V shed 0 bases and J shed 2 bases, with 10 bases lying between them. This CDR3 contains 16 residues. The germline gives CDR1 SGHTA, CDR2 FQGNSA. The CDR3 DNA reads TGTGCCAGCAGCTTAGCGAGTCAACCTAACACCGGGGAGCTGTTTTTT. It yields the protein CASSLASQPNTGELFF.

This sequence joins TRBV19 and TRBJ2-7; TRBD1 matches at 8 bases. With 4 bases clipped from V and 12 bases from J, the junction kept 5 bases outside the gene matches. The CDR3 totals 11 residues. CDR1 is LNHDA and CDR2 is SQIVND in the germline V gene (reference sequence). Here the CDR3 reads CASSTGGALYF. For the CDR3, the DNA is TGTGCCAGTAGTACAGGGGGCGCATTGTACTTC.

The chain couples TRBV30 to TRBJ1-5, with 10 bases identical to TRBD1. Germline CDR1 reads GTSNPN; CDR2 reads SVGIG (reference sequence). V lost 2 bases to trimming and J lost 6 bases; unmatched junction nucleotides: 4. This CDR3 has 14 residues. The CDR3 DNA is TGTGCCTGGAGTCCCGGACAGGGGGGTCAGCCCCAGCATTTT. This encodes CAWSPGQGGQPQHF. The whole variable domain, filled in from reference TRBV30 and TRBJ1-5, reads SQTIHQWPATLVQPVGSPLSLECTVEGTSNPNLYWYRQAAGRGLQLLFYSVGIGQISSEVPQNLSASRPQDRQFILSSKKLLLSDSGFYLCAWSPGQGGQPQHFGDGTRLSIL.

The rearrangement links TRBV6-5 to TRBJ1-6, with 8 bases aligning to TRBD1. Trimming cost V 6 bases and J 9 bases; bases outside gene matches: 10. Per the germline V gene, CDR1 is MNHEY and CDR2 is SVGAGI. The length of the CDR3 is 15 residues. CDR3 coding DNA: TGTGCCAGCAGGACTGGACAGGGCGCAGCTTCACCCCTCCACTTT. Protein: CASRTGQGAASPLHF.

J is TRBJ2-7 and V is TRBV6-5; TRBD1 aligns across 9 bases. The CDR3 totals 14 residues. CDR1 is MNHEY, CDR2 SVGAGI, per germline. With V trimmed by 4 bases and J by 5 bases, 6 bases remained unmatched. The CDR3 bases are TGTGCCAGCAGTTCCGGACAGGGGACCGACGAGCAGTACTTC. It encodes CASSSGQGTDEQYF.

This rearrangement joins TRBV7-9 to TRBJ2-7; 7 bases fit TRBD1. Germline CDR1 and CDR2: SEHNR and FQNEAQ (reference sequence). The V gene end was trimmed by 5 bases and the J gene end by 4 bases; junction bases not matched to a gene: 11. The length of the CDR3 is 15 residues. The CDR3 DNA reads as TGTGCCAGCAGCGGCACAGGGGATAGTAGGTACGAGCAGTACTTC. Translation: CASSGTGDSRYEQYF.